Following are 20 T cell receptor beta chains from one sample sequenced in a study of OX40 agonist ivuxolimab in advanced cancers. This table comes from immunoSEQ multiplex PCR, and its TCRdb copy is limited to in-frame clones, with some not included. The sample lists tens of thousands of clones, roughly 92% occurring once. The specimen comprised CD4+ or CD8+ T cells sorted from blood, sampled in a trial of the OX40 agonist ivuxolimab. The receptor source for this set is an adult with an advanced solid tumor such as melanoma, head and neck, liver or kidney cancer.

The chain links TRBV4-1 to TRBJ1-1; 7 positions agree with TRBD1. V was pared by 4 bases and J by 7 bases, with 9 bases of the junction left unmatched. CDR1 and CDR2 (germline): MGHRA, YSYEKL. The CDR3 covers 14 residues. The CDR3 region is CASSRPEGQFEAFF. CDR3 DNA: TGCGCCAGCAGCCGCCCGGAGGGACAGTTTGAAGCTTTCTTT.

The chain has TRBV13 and TRBJ2-1, with 8 bases that match TRBD1. Trimming at V came to 5 bases and at J to 6 bases, leaving 9 bases not matched to a gene. CDR3 length: 15 amino acids. The V gene's germline CDR1 is PRHDT and CDR2 FYEKMQ (reference sequence). In nucleotides, the CDR3 is TGTGCCAGCAGCCTCAGGACAGGGAGTATCAATGAGCAGTTCTTC. This translates into CASSLRTGSINEQFF.

The chain joins TRBV4-1 to TRBJ2-7; D call uncertain. The V and J ends lost 1 base and 3 bases respectively, with 7 bases between them. Germline CDR1 and CDR2: MGHRA and YSYEKL. The CDR3 covers 13 residues. CDR3 nucleotide sequence: TGCGCCAGCAGCCAAGGCCTAGACTACGAGCAGTACTTC. Translation gives CASSQGLDYEQYF.

The chain uses TRBV9 and TRBJ1-5; D is uncertain. Germline-derived CDR1 and CDR2 are SGDLS and YYNGEE. The CDR3 length is 13 residues. V was cut by 3 bases and J by 4 bases, with 8 bases left in between. The CDR3 bases are TGTGCCAGCAGCGCTGGGGAAAATCAGCCCCAGCATTTT. It yields the protein CASSAGENQPQHF.

This chain connects TRBV7-9 to TRBJ2-5; D may be TRBD1 or TRBD2 (5 bases each). Germline V gene lookup returns CDR1 SEHNR and CDR2 FQNEAQ (reference sequence). Trimming pared 5 bases from V and 0 bases from J, leaving 10 bases between. The CDR3 extends over 14 amino acids. For the CDR3, the DNA is TGTGCCAGCAGCCTGACGGGACACCAAGAGACCCAGTACTTC. Translated: CASSLTGHQETQYF.

The chain has TRBV4-2 and TRBJ2-3, with 11 bases identical to TRBD2. V shed 2 bases, J shed 3 bases, and the junction held 1 base outside the gene matches. The CDR3 sequence is 15 residues long. Per the germline V gene, CDR1 is LGHNA and CDR2 is YNFKEQ. For the CDR3, the DNA is TGTGCCAGCAGCCAAACTAGCGGGGGAACAGATACGCAGTATTTT. It codes for CASSQTSGGTDTQYF.

The chain has TRBV5-1 and TRBJ2-2; 8 bases align to TRBD2. This CDR3 is 17 amino acids long. The V gene's germline CDR1 is SGHRS and CDR2 YFSETQ. Trimming removed 2 bases from V and 7 bases from J; junction bases left unmatched: 13. CDR3: CASSLMAFERENGELFF. CDR3 nucleotide sequence: TGCGCCAGCAGCTTAATGGCATTCGAGCGGGAGAACGGGGAGCTGTTTTTT.

This clone has only one observation. The chain uses TRBV6-1 and TRBJ2-1, with D perhaps TRBD2 (5 bases). The germline CDR1 and CDR2 sequences are MNHNS and SASEGT. The V gene lost 6 bases and the J gene lost 0 bases, with 12 bases spanning the gap. The CDR3 is 15 amino acids. CDR3 bases: TGTGCCAGCAGCGCCAGACTAAGCTCCTACAATGAGCAGTTCTTC. Translation: CASSARLSSYNEQFF.

This clone was seen only once. The chain links TRBV6-5 to TRBJ1-1; 10 bases agree with TRBD1. V lost 5 bases and J lost 4; bases outside the gene matches: 4. Germline CDR1 and CDR2: MNHEY and SVGAGI. This CDR3 comprises 14 residues. CDR3 in amino acids: CASSLGQGTTEAFF. The CDR3 bases are TGTGCCAGCAGTCTGGGACAGGGGACCACTGAAGCTTTCTTT.

DNA for the CDR3: TGTGCCAGCAGCTTGTCTACAGGGTACACCGGGGAGCTGTTTTTT. Amino acids: CASSLSTGYTGELFF. The chain has TRBV5-4 and TRBJ2-2, with D maybe TRBD1 (6 bases). CDR1 and CDR2 (germline): SGHNT, YYREEE (reference sequence). The CDR3 covers 15 residues. V lost 1 base to trimming and J lost 3 bases, with 10 bases between them.

The gene calls are TRBV14 and TRBJ2-1; TRBD2 agrees at 13 bases. Germline loops: CDR1 SGHDN, CDR2 FVKESK. The CDR3 contains 16 residues. Losses at the gene ends were 2 bases for V and 8 bases for J; bases not matched to a gene: 6. The CDR3 sequence is CASSQPPGLAGYEQFF. CDR3 nucleotides: TGTGCCAGCAGCCAACCTCCGGGACTAGCGGGGTATGAGCAGTTCTTC.

V and J are TRBV25-1 and TRBJ2-1, with D unclear. V lost 4 bases and J lost 3, with 7 bases in between. Looked up from germline, CDR1 is MGHDK and CDR2 is SYGVNS. This CDR3 is 13 amino acids long. The CDR3 here is CASSVHNYNEQFF. The CDR3 coding sequence is TGTGCCAGCAGTGTACACAACTACAATGAGCAGTTCTTC.

The rearrangement links TRBV4-1 to TRBJ2-1; 8 bases align to TRBD1. CDR3 length equals 13 residues. J lost 9 bases, V lost 3 bases, and 4 bases had no gene match. Germline lookup yields CDR1 MGHRA and CDR2 YSYEKL. CDR3 nucleotides: TGCGCCAGCAGCCATGGACAGGGTAGTGAGCAGTTCTTC. Translating it yields CASSHGQGSEQFF.

The chain links TRBV2 to TRBJ2-3; D possibly corresponds to TRBD1 (6 bases). In germline, CDR1 is SNHLY, CDR2 FYNNEI. The V end was cut by 9 bases, the J end by 7 bases, with 11 bases between. The CDR3 spans 11 residues. In DNA, the CDR3 is TGTGCCAGAGAACAGGGAAATACGCAGTATTTT. Translating gives CAREQGNTQYF.

The CDR3 DNA is TGTGCCAGCAGTTACGCCTGGGACTCCCCCTATGGCTACACCTTC. It is translated as CASSYAWDSPYGYTF. The V call is TRBV6-5, the J call TRBJ1-2, with D perhaps matching TRBD1 (5 bases). The CDR3 runs 15 residues. Germline lookup yields CDR1 MNHEY and CDR2 SVGAGI. V shed 2 bases and J shed 4 bases, with 14 bases lying between them.

The chain is built from TRBV7-9 and TRBJ2-7; D is possibly TRBD1 (5 bases). Per the germline V gene, CDR1 is SEHNR and CDR2 is FQNEAQ (reference sequence). V was trimmed by 2 bases and J by 4 bases, leaving 18 bases between them. The CDR3 loop spans 16 amino acids. The CDR3, as DNA: TGTGCCAGCAGCTTAAGGGCTGACAAGGGGCGATACGAGCAGTACTTC. Protein: CASSLRADKGRYEQYF.

This clone appeared once. The rearrangement uses TRBV4-3 and TRBJ2-4, with D possibly TRBD2 on 6 matching bases. V was pared by 6 bases and J by 9 bases, with 9 bases between. The CDR3 consists of 11 residues. The V gene's germline CDR1 is LGHNA and CDR2 YSLEER. The CDR3: CASSYGSIQYF. CDR3 DNA sequence: TGCGCCAGCAGTTACGGGAGCATTCAGTACTTC.

The sample holds one count of this clone. The chain joins TRBV11-3 to TRBJ2-2; TRBD1 aligns across 7 bases. This CDR3 comprises 14 residues. V dropped 5 bases and J dropped 4; count of bases not matched to a gene: 4. Germline CDR1 is SGHNT and CDR2 is YENEEA. CDR3 amino acids: CASSDRETTGELFF. DNA for the CDR3: TGTGCCAGCAGCGACAGGGAAACCACCGGGGAGCTGTTTTTT.

The chain uses TRBV7-3 and TRBJ2-3; 8 bases line up with TRBD1. The CDR3 runs 15 residues. Germline loops: CDR1 SGHTA, CDR2 FQGTGA. V shed 5 bases, J shed 2 bases, and the junction held 6 bases outside the gene matches. CDR3 protein: CASSPGTGNTDTQYF. The CDR3 DNA reads as TGTGCCAGCAGCCCTGGGACAGGAAACACAGATACGCAGTATTTT.

Points on this clone: Relative to the germline gene, one junction end is altered; a read error may explain this. This chain connects TRBV11-2 to TRBJ1-2; D is uncertain. Germline V CDR1 and CDR2: SGHAT, FQNNGV. The CDR3 covers 13 residues. The CDR3: CASSLPPAYGHTF. As DNA, the CDR3 is TGTGCCAGCAGCTTACCCCCGGCCTATGGCCACACCTTC.